This entry lists 24 T cell receptor beta chains sequenced from one sample in a study of patients and donors after allogeneic stem cell transplantation. MiXCR was run by TCRdb on the RT-PCR reads, yielding one entry per CDR3 protein. The sample records about a million distinct CDR3 sequences, around 17% being singletons. The sample taken for sequencing was blood, either unsorted or a sorted T cell fraction (not recorded which). The receptors were sampled from a human donor who was either an allogeneic HSCT recipient or a stem cell or donor lymphocyte infusion donor (not recorded which). It is not recorded whose cells these are; they may come from a transplant donor.

The chain joins TRBV12-3 or TRBV12-4 to TRBJ2-2, with 9 bases lining up with TRBD1. There are 15 residues in the CDR3. V lost 8 bases to trimming and J lost 6 bases; unmatched junction nucleotides: 10. The CDR3 DNA is TGTGCCAGCGACTCCCGGGACAGGGAGGCCGGGGAGCTGTTTTTT. Its translation is CASDSRDREAGELFF.

The CDR3, as DNA: TGTGCCACCAGCAGAGTACGTACGGGATCTAGCACAGATACGCAGTATTTT. This encodes CATSRVRTGSSTDTQYF. The chain recombines TRBV15 with TRBJ2-3, with D maybe TRBD2 (5 bases). This CDR3 comprises 17 residues. V was trimmed by 1 base and J by 0 bases, leaving 14 bases between them. Germline assignment: CDR1 LNHNV and CDR2 YYDKDF (reference sequence).

This clonotype was seen a few times. The CDR3 DNA follows: TGTGCCAGCAGCTATACGAGTCCTAACTCTGGAAACACCATATATTTT. Translating gives CASSYTSPNSGNTIYF. This chain links TRBV11-2 with TRBJ1-3, with unresolved D. Trimming took 4 bases from V and 0 from J, leaving 13 bases between them. This CDR3 comprises 16 residues. Germline assignment: CDR1 SGHAT and CDR2 FQNNGV.

This clonotype was seen a few times. This chain uses TRBV9 with TRBJ1-2; D unclear. CDR3 length: 13 residues. V was shortened by 0 bases and J by 12 bases, with 15 bases between the two germline ends. Germline CDR1 reads SGDLS; CDR2 reads YYNGEE. Written as DNA, the CDR3 is TGTGCCAGCAGCGTAGTGACGGGTCTTGGTGACACCTTC. This gives the protein CASSVVTGLGDTF.

This clonotype was recorded a few times. The rearrangement uses TRBV27 and TRBJ1-3, with TRBD1 matching over 7 bases. V shed 8 bases and J 2 bases; nucleotides not matched to a gene: 9. The CDR3 runs 15 residues. Germline V CDR1 and CDR2: MNHEY, SMNVEV (reference sequence). The DNA of the CDR3 is TGTGCCAGCGCCCCCGACAGGGCCACTGGAAACACCATATATTTT. Translation: CASAPDRATGNTIYF.

This clonotype showed up just a few times. The J gene is TRBJ2-1, the V gene TRBV2; 10 positions agree with TRBD2. Germline V gene lookup returns CDR1 SNHLY and CDR2 FYNNEI. J was trimmed by 7 bases and V by 6 bases; bases with no gene match: 9. This CDR3 is 15 amino acids long. The CDR3 loop reads CASRRTSGVANEQFF. The CDR3 bases are TGTGCCAGCAGACGCACTAGCGGGGTGGCGAATGAGCAGTTCTTC.

The chain couples TRBV3-1 to TRBJ2-7, with D maybe TRBD2 (6 bases). Trimming removed 2 bases at V and 2 bases at J, with 13 bases between. Germline loops: CDR1 LGHDT, CDR2 YNNKEL (reference sequence). The CDR3 runs 15 residues. Here the CDR3 reads CASSQTRGATYEQYF. CDR3 coding DNA: TGTGCCAGCAGCCAAACGCGGGGCGCTACCTACGAGCAGTACTTC.

This clonotype was seen repeatedly, ten times or more. This chain connects TRBV20-1 to TRBJ2-1, with D uncertain. From germline, CDR1 is DFQATT and CDR2 SNEGSKA (reference sequence). The germline V and J ends were trimmed by 1 base and 10 bases, with 5 bases remaining between them. The CDR3 is 10 residues long. The CDR3 region has the DNA TGCAGTGCTAGAGGTCAGGAGCAGTTCTTC. This encodes CSARGQEQFF.

V is TRBV2 and J is TRBJ2-7; 9 bases fit TRBD1. This CDR3 region has 17 residues. CDR1 and CDR2 (germline): SNHLY, FYNNEI. V shed 0 bases and J 6 bases; nucleotides not matched to a gene: 12. In nucleotides, the CDR3 is TGTGCCAGCAGTGAAGCGCAGGACAGGGGATTGCATGGCGAGCAGTACTTC. Translated, it gives CASSEAQDRGLHGEQYF. Complete variable domain (other parts from reference TRBV2 and TRBJ2-7): EPEVTQTPSHQVTQMGQEVILRCVPISNHLYFYWYRQILGQKVEFLVSFYNNEISEKSEIFDDQFSVERPDGSNFTLKIRSTKLEDSAMYFCASSEAQDRGLHGEQYFGPGTRLTVT.

The chain links TRBV9 to TRBJ2-1; D may be TRBD1 or TRBD2 (5 bases each). This CDR3 comprises 15 residues. Looked up from germline, CDR1 is SGDLS and CDR2 is YYNGEE. Deletions cut 4 bases from V and 0 bases from J, with 11 bases between. The CDR3 DNA is TGTGCCAGCAGCTCTGGGACGACCTCCTACAATGAGCAGTTCTTC. This codes for CASSSGTTSYNEQFF. The whole variable domain, remainder taken from reference TRBV9 and TRBJ2-1, is DSGVTQTPKHLITATGQRVTLRCSPRSGDLSVYWYQQSLDQGLQFLIQYYNGEERAKGNILERFSAQQFPDLHSELNLSSLELGDSALYFCASSSGTTSYNEQFFGPGTRLTVL.

The table lists this clonotype with a few counts. CDR3 nucleotide sequence: TGTGCCAGCAGCTTAGGGGGGGCTCACTATGGCTACACCTTC. This translates into CASSLGGAHYGYTF. The chain recombines TRBV7-9 with TRBJ1-2, with D possibly being TRBD1 (6 bases). Trimming removed 1 base at V and 3 bases at J, with 9 bases between. The V gene's germline CDR1 is SEHNR and CDR2 FQNEAQ (reference sequence). CDR3 size: 14 residues.

The chain combines TRBV6-1 with TRBJ2-1; maybe TRBD2 (5 bases). The CDR3 runs 14 residues. Germline CDR1 is MNHNS and CDR2 is SASEGT. V gave up 6 bases and J gave up 10 bases, with 19 bases separating them. The CDR3: CASSRHQASGEQFF. The CDR3 nucleotides read TGTGCCAGCAGCCGACACCAGGCCAGCGGCGAGCAGTTCTTC.

This clonotype was counted a few times. This rearrangement joins TRBV5-1 to TRBJ2-7; 8 nucleotides align to TRBD2. CDR1 and CDR2 from the germline V gene are SGHRS and YFSETQ. V dropped 5 bases and J dropped 0; count of bases not matched to a gene: 13. The CDR3 totals 17 residues. This chain's CDR3 is CASRPGQGREVSYEQYF. CDR3 in DNA: TGCGCCAGCAGGCCTGGCCAGGGGCGGGAGGTCTCCTACGAGCAGTACTTC.

The CDR3 region is CASSLWTGQGVGGTEAFF. The CDR3 nucleotides are TGTGCCAGCAGCTTGTGGACAGGGCAAGGGGTGGGCGGCACTGAAGCTTTCTTT. The rearrangement joins TRBV5-5 to TRBJ1-1; 8 positions match TRBD1. J was trimmed by 4 bases and V by 1 base; bases with no gene match: 15. The germline V gene has CDR1 SGHKS and CDR2 YYEKEE (reference sequence). This CDR3 contains 18 residues.

This clonotype has a handful of counts. The V and J genes are TRBV11-2 and TRBJ2-2, with 8 bases fitting TRBD1. The germline V gene encodes CDR1 SGHAT and CDR2 FQNNGV. V gave up 3 bases and J gave up 6 bases; unmatched junction bases: 6. The CDR3 has 15 amino acids. The CDR3 bases are TGTGCCAGCAGCTTGATCCAGGGGGCGTCCGGGGAGCTGTTTTTT. Translation: CASSLIQGASGELFF. Variable domain in full (rest from reference TRBV11-2 and TRBJ2-2): EAGVAQSPRYKIIEKRQSVAFWCNPISGHATLYWYQQILGQGPKLLIQFQNNGVVDDSQLPKDRFSAERLKGVDSTLKIQPAKLEDSAVYLCASSLIQGASGELFFGEGSRLTVL.

The genes are TRBV12-3 or TRBV12-4 and TRBJ1-2; D unclear. Trimming cost V 5 bases and J 5 bases, with 15 bases left between them. The CDR3 runs to 14 residues. In nucleotides, the CDR3 is TGTGCCAGCAGTATGACCAACGCTAGGTATGGCTACACCTTC. It encodes CASSMTNARYGYTF.

This clonotype was detected only a few times. The chain couples TRBV24-1 to TRBJ2-1; 10 positions match TRBD2. V was pared by 4 bases and J by 5 bases, with 7 bases of the junction left unmatched. There are 16 residues in the CDR3. Germline V gene lookup returns CDR1 KGHDR and CDR2 SFDVKD. The chain's CDR3 is CATSDRSGGGHNEQFF. The CDR3 DNA reads TGTGCCACCAGTGACCGAAGCGGGGGGGGACACAATGAGCAGTTCTTC.

This clonotype occurred many times. This rearrangement joins TRBV10-3 to TRBJ1-2; no definite D call. The CDR3 is 16 amino acids. The V end was cut by 6 bases, the J end by 0 bases, with 17 bases between. Germline-derived CDR1 and CDR2 are ENHRY and SYGVKD. Written as DNA, the CDR3 is TGTGCCATCAGACCCCCATGGGCTCAGCCTAACTATGGCTACACCTTC. Translation gives CAIRPPWAQPNYGYTF.

This clonotype showed up just a few times. The chain combines TRBV5-1 with TRBJ2-2; 11 nucleotides align to TRBD2. V lost 4 bases, J lost 2 bases, and 4 bases stayed unmatched. The germline V gene encodes CDR1 SGHRS and CDR2 YFSETQ. The CDR3 consists of 16 residues. For the CDR3, the DNA is TGCGCCAGCAGCAGGGGACTAGCGGTCAACACCGGGGAGCTGTTTTTT. Amino acids: CASSRGLAVNTGELFF.

This clonotype showed up just a few times. The chain employs TRBV30 and TRBJ2-3; 8 nucleotides line up with TRBD2. Germline lookup yields CDR1 GTSNPN and CDR2 SVGIG (reference sequence). The CDR3 spans 12 residues. V lost 6 bases and J lost 6; bases outside the gene matches: 5. CDR3 sequence reads: CACSGMADTQYF. As DNA, the CDR3 is TGTGCCTGTAGCGGGATGGCGGATACGCAGTATTTT.

V gene TRBV10-2 combines with J gene TRBJ1-1; no reliable D call. Germline V gives CDR1 WSHSY, CDR2 SAAADI. Trimming shortened V by 3 bases and J by 4 bases, and 9 bases separated the two germline ends. The CDR3 has 13 amino acids. The CDR3 nucleotides read TGCGCCAGCAGTGACCAGGCTACCACTGAAGCTTTCTTT. Protein product: CASSDQATTEAFF.

In its sample, this clonotype was seen a few times. V and J are TRBV6-5 and TRBJ2-6; unclear D gene. The CDR3 contains 16 residues. Germline loops: CDR1 MNHEY, CDR2 SVGAGI. The ends were cut back, 4 bases at V and 3 bases at J, with 13 bases in the middle. The CDR3 DNA follows: TGTGCCAGCAGTTTAAACCCGCTACGTGGGGCCAACGTCCTGACTTTC. It encodes CASSLNPLRGANVLTF.

This clonotype has more than one count but fewer than ten. The chain joins TRBV6-5 to TRBJ2-3; 8 bases are a match to TRBD2. The CDR3 runs to 17 residues. CDR1 and CDR2 (germline): MNHEY, SVGAGI. The V segment lost 4 bases and the J segment 0 bases; nucleotides outside the gene matches: 9. DNA for the CDR3: TGTGCCAGCAGTTCATACGGGGGGGGGACTAGCACAGATACGCAGTATTTT. It translates to CASSSYGGGTSTDTQYF.

This clonotype has more than one count but fewer than ten. The chain joins TRBV4-2 to TRBJ2-1; a possible D gene is TRBD1 (6 bases). Trimming pared 4 bases from V and 9 bases from J, leaving 13 bases between. Germline CDR1 reads LGHNA; CDR2 reads YNFKEQ. The CDR3 totals 13 residues. The chain's CDR3 is CASSPTQGFEQFF. CDR3 DNA: TGTGCCAGCAGCCCAACACAGGGATTTGAGCAGTTCTTC.